This T cell receptor (beta chain) was sequenced for a study of blood T cell repertoires in COVID-19. Study at large: The United States, Italy and Spain supplied acute and convalescent COVID-19 samples. T cells, B-cell-depleted T cells, or PBMCs supplied cDNA or gDNA.

Trimming took off 1 base at V and 3 bases at J, with 16 bases between the two ends. CDR3 length: 16 residues. Germline-derived CDR1 and CDR2 are SGHNT and YYREEE (reference sequence). Authors' data handling: Amplified reference gene primers provided the basis for estimating nucleated cell counts. TCRdb's table, derived via immunoSEQ multiplex PCR, lists solely in-frame clones and lacks some. V, J and clone size are those of that table, while D and trimming were read from the DNA. The sample records 150,000 to 200,000 clones, around 79% being singletons. The rearrangement joins TRBV5-4 to TRBJ2-5, with a tentative D call TRBD1 (8 bases). Sequenced: peripheral blood. The sequence came from a woman in her seventies with acute or convalescent COVID-19. CDR3 amino acids: CASSLLNRGTKETQYF. The DNA of the CDR3 is TGTGCCAGCAGCTTGCTCAACAGGGGGACTAAAGAGACCCAGTACTTC.